Sequencing of this T cell receptor (beta chain) was carried out in a study of blood T cell repertoires in COVID-19. The protocol was immunoSEQ multiplex PCR, while the TCRdb copy is restricted to in-frame clones and leaves out a portion. This sample has approximately 240,000 clones, with 80% to 90% found just once. The CDR3 runs 15 residues. V was pared by 1 base and J by 1 base, with 10 bases between. Germline assignment: CDR1 LNHNV and CDR2 YYDKDF (reference sequence). The sample taken for sequencing was peripheral blood. The source of this sequence is a man in his forties or fifties with acute or convalescent COVID-19. The V gene is TRBV15, the J gene TRBJ1-1; no firm D call. The CDR3 sequence is CATSRARNRNTEAFF. The CDR3 DNA is TGTGCCACCAGCAGAGCGAGAAACAGGAACACTGAAGCTTTCTTT. Complete variable domain (other parts from reference TRBV15 and TRBJ1-1): DAMVIQNPRYQVTQFGKPVTLSCSQTLNHNVMYWYQQKSSQAPKLLFHYYDKDFNNEADTPDNFQSRRPNTSFCFLDIRSPGLGDTAMYLCATSRARNRNTEAFFGQGTRLTVV.